This T cell receptor beta chain was identified in a study of control samples from healthy donors and cancer patients. Profiling relied on immunoSEQ multiplex PCR, and the TCRdb table lists in-frame clones only, not all of them. The repertoire holds about 130,000 clones, with around 92% as singletons. The CDR3 length is 18 residues. Trimming took off 5 bases at V and 6 bases at J, with 29 bases between the two ends. CDR1 and CDR2 from the germline V gene are KGHSH and LQKENI. This clonotype was obtained from a woman aged 50 to 65 in good health. The sequencing sample was made of blood. The chain carries TRBV18 and TRBJ2-7; D may be TRBD1 (5 bases). This CDR3 reads CASSKGFSSTLSLGEQYF. CDR3 nucleotides: TGTGCCAGCTCAAAGGGGTTCAGCAGCACCCTATCCCTGGGCGAGCAGTACTTC. Based on the CDR3 plus reference TRBV18 and TRBJ2-7, the full variable domain is NAGVMQNPRHLVRRRGQEARLRCSPMKGHSHVYWYRQLPEEGLKFMVYLQKENIIDESGMPKERFSAEFPKEGPSILRIQQVVRGDSAAYFCASSKGFSSTLSLGEQYFGPGTRLTVT.